The sequence of this T cell receptor (beta chain) was determined in a study of blood T cell repertoires in COVID-19. Clones were sequenced by immunoSEQ multiplex PCR, and TCRdb holds only the in-frame ones, with some missing. The data contain over 150,000 clones, around 80% of them singletons. CDR1 and CDR2 from the germline V gene are SGDLS and YYNGEE. V was trimmed by 3 bases and J by 0 bases, leaving 18 bases between them. This CDR3 is built from 17 residues. The sequenced sample consisted of peripheral blood. The clonotype comes from a man in his 60s with acute or convalescent COVID-19. The rearrangement uses TRBV9 and TRBJ2-5, with a possible D match to TRBD2 (5 bases). CDR3 sequence: CASSDIPDGMYQETQYF. Here the CDR3 DNA reads TGTGCCAGCAGCGATATTCCAGACGGGATGTACCAAGAGACCCAGTACTTC. Using reference TRBV9 and TRBJ2-5 for the parts outside the CDR3, the full variable domain is DSGVTQTPKHLITATGQRVTLRCSPRSGDLSVYWYQQSLDQGLQFLIQYYNGEERAKGNILERFSAQQFPDLHSELNLSSLELGDSALYFCASSDIPDGMYQETQYFGPGTRLLVL.